This TCR beta chain stems from a study of beta chain features in type 1 diabetes. About this clone: Its antigen remains unknown.

Expressed TCRB transcripts were sequenced because the isolated RNA had all been reverse transcribed beforehand. Clones were sequenced by immunoSEQ multiplex PCR, and TCRdb holds only the in-frame ones, with some missing. This table holds 640,000 or so clones, around an eighth found once. Study conclusions and caveats: Patients' naive, central memory and regulatory TCRB repertoires appeared more alike than those of healthy donors. TCRB CDR3 length was moderately but significantly reduced in all four CD4+ subsets of Type 1 diabetes patients.

This TCR was sampled from a man aged 18-30 years with type 1 diabetes. Sequencing used naive CD4+ T cells from blood.

The CDR3 region has the DNA TGTGCCAGCAGCTCACAGAATCACTACGAGCAGTACTTC. Its translation is CASSSQNHYEQYF. V usage is TRBV7-9 and J usage is TRBJ2-7; D gene unclear. The CDR3 totals 13 residues. Trimming left V 4 bases short and J 3 bases short, with 10 bases between. Germline loops: CDR1 SEHNR, CDR2 FQNEAQ (reference sequence). Using reference TRBV7-9 and TRBJ2-7 for the parts outside the CDR3, the full variable domain is DTGVSQNPRHKITKRGQNVTFRCDPISEHNRLYWYRQTLGQGPEFLTYFQNEAQLEKSRLLSDRFSAERPKGSFSTLEIQRTEQGDSAMYLCASSSQNHYEQYFGPGTRLTVT.